Below, 31 T cell receptor beta chains from the same sample are listed, as sequenced in a study of blood T cell repertoires in COVID-19. Some clones are missing from TCRdb's copy, which holds only in-frame ones; the method was immunoSEQ multiplex PCR. The sample has about 200,000 clones; just under 85% are singletons. Source material: PBMCs or T cells enriched from blood (not recorded which). All receptors come from a man aged 35 to 55 who had recovered from COVID-19.

The rearrangement joins TRBV3-1 (or the pseudogene TRBV3-2) to TRBJ2-5; D remains ambiguous. Deletions cut 1 base from V and 2 bases from J, with 14 bases between. CDR3 length equals 16 residues. CDR1 and CDR2 (germline): LGHDT, YNNKEL (reference sequence). The CDR3 DNA reads TGTGCCAGCAGCCAAGTTAGGAGAAGCGCGCAAGAGACCCAGTACTTC. Its protein product is CASSQVRRSAQETQYF.

The V call is TRBV5-1, the J call TRBJ2-7, with 9 positions matching TRBD1. The germline V gene encodes CDR1 SGHRS and CDR2 YFSETQ. There are 14 residues in the CDR3. V was pared by 5 bases and J by 5 bases, with 8 bases of the junction left unmatched. CDR3 sequence: CASSFDRGNHEQYF. The CDR3 DNA follows: TGCGCCAGCAGTTTCGACAGGGGGAACCACGAGCAGTACTTC.

The V and J genes are TRBV5-5 and TRBJ2-7, with 8 bases matching TRBD2. The CDR3 sequence is 13 residues long. Germline trimming cut 10 bases from V and 9 bases from J; bases unmatched to any gene: 15. Germline lookup yields CDR1 SGHKS and CDR2 YYEKEE (reference sequence). The CDR3 sequence: CASSGTSLAGQYF. In DNA, the CDR3 is TGTGCCTCATCCGGGACTAGTCTCGCCGGGCAGTACTTC.

V and J are TRBV27 and TRBJ2-7; unclear D gene. Deletions cut 3 bases from V and 1 base from J, with 10 bases between. Germline V CDR1 and CDR2: MNHEY, SMNVEV (reference sequence). The CDR3 has 14 residues. CDR3 sequence: CASSLNGVSYEQYF. Written as DNA, the CDR3 is TGTGCCAGCAGTTTGAACGGAGTATCCTACGAGCAGTACTTC.

This clone was counted once. The chain has TRBV24-1 and TRBJ1-4; 8 nucleotides align to TRBD1. CDR1 and CDR2 from the germline V gene are KGHDR and SFDVKD. With V trimmed by 3 bases and J by 0 bases, 8 bases remained unmatched. This CDR3 region has 18 residues. The CDR3 DNA is TGTGCCACCAGTGATGCCCCCGGGACAGGCGCAACTAATGAAAAACTGTTTTTT. Translated, it gives CATSDAPGTGATNEKLFF.

The J gene is TRBJ2-7, the V gene TRBV18; TRBD1 aligns across 8 bases. Losses at the gene ends were 2 bases for V and 6 bases for J; bases not matched to a gene: 12. The CDR3 totals 16 residues. Germline V gives CDR1 KGHSH, CDR2 LQKENI. This CDR3 is CASSPSKGQGAIEQYF. CDR3 nucleotides: TGTGCCAGCTCACCATCTAAGGGCCAGGGGGCGATCGAGCAGTACTTC.

The V gene is TRBV5-6, the J gene TRBJ2-1; D not certain. Trimming pared 1 base from V and 3 bases from J, leaving 8 bases between. Germline CDR1 reads SGHDT; CDR2 reads YYEEEE. The CDR3 is 14 residues long. The CDR3 DNA follows: TGTGCCAGCAGCTTGTATTCGGGCTACAATGAGCAGTTCTTC. Amino acid sequence: CASSLYSGYNEQFF.

The gene calls are TRBV5-1 and TRBJ1-2; 8 positions agree with TRBD1. Germline V CDR1 and CDR2: SGHRS, YFSETQ. This CDR3 has 16 residues. V was pared by 2 bases and J by 5 bases, with 11 bases of the junction left unmatched. The CDR3 nucleotides are TGCGCCAGCAGCTTCGGACAGGGAGGCTTCGGATATGGCTACACCTTC. The encoded protein is CASSFGQGGFGYGYTF.

This chain joins TRBV25-1 and TRBJ2-6; D unresolved. Germline V gives CDR1 MGHDK, CDR2 SYGVNS. Trimming pared 3 bases from V and 3 bases from J, leaving 12 bases between. The CDR3 length is 16 residues. CDR3 sequence: CASSESGTRGANVLTF. CDR3 DNA sequence: TGTGCCAGCAGTGAGTCAGGCACACGTGGGGCCAACGTCCTGACTTTC.

The gene calls are TRBV18 and TRBJ2-7; D is possibly TRBD2 (6 bases). The CDR3 loop spans 14 amino acids. Trimming cost V 6 bases and J 3 bases, with 15 bases left between them. Germline V lookup: CDR1 KGHSH, CDR2 LQKENI. The CDR3 protein is CASSSGTRLYEQYF. In DNA form, the CDR3 reads TGTGCCAGCTCGTCCGGGACTCGCCTCTACGAGCAGTACTTC.

The V and J genes are TRBV11-3 and TRBJ1-3, with 10 bases matching TRBD1. The CDR3 consists of 15 residues. Per the germline V gene, CDR1 is SGHNT and CDR2 is YENEEA. V trimming: 5 bases; J trimming: 4 bases; junction bases outside the gene matches: 5. The CDR3 here is CASSLDRGQGNTIYF. Here the CDR3 DNA reads TGTGCCAGCAGCCTCGACAGGGGGCAAGGAAACACCATATATTTT. The full variable domain, in which reference TRBV11-3 and TRBJ1-3 provide the parts outside the CDR3, is EAGVVQSPRYKIIEKKQPVAFWCNPISGHNTLYWYLQNLGQGPELLIRYENEEAVDDSQLPKDRFSAERLKGVDSTLKIQPAELGDSAVYLCASSLDRGQGNTIYFGEGSWLTVV.

This chain connects TRBV5-4 to TRBJ2-7; D gene unclear. In germline, CDR1 is SGHNT, CDR2 YYREEE (reference sequence). The germline V and J ends were trimmed by 0 bases and 5 bases, with 9 bases remaining between them. The length of the CDR3 is 13 residues. CDR3: CASSLESADEQYF. The CDR3 region has the DNA TGTGCCAGCAGCTTGGAATCCGCGGACGAGCAGTACTTC.

The chain joins TRBV9 to TRBJ2-2, with 10 bases aligning to TRBD2. Germline CDR1 is SGDLS and CDR2 is YYNGEE. This CDR3 is 15 amino acids long. V shed 1 base and J 6 bases; nucleotides not matched to a gene: 3. CDR3 region: CASSVQGTSAGELFF. The CDR3 DNA reads TGTGCCAGCAGCGTACAAGGGACTAGCGCCGGGGAGCTGTTTTTT.

V usage is TRBV18 and J usage is TRBJ2-1; 9 positions agree with TRBD2. Unmatched junction bases numbered 2, after V lost 0 bases and J lost 2 bases. CDR1 is KGHSH, CDR2 LQKENI, per germline. The CDR3 has 16 residues. CDR3 DNA: TGTGCCAGCTCACCACCGAGCGGGGGGACCTACAATGAGCAGTTCTTC. Its translation is CASSPPSGGTYNEQFF.

J is TRBJ1-1 and V is TRBV3-1 (or the pseudogene TRBV3-2), with no clear D. The CDR3 loop spans 12 amino acids. CDR1 and CDR2 (germline): LGHDT, YNNKEL (reference sequence). Trimming cost V 3 bases and J 11 bases, with 13 bases left between them. The CDR3 protein is CASSQNGWRAFF. As DNA, the CDR3 is TGTGCCAGCAGCCAGAACGGGTGGCGGGCTTTCTTT.

The J gene is TRBJ1-3, the V gene TRBV6-5; the D is unclear. Germline V gene sequence: CDR1 MNHEY, CDR2 SVGAGI. V lost 6 bases, J lost 3 bases, and 6 bases lay in between. The CDR3 length is 12 residues. The CDR3 loop reads CASRAVGNTIYF. The CDR3 DNA reads TGTGCCAGCAGGGCCGTTGGAAACACCATATATTTT.

The CDR3 bases are TGCGCCAGCAGACGCGACAGGAACACTGAAGCTTTCTTT. Amino acid sequence: CASRRDRNTEAFF. This chain connects TRBV10-1 to TRBJ1-1; tentative D call: TRBD1 (5 bases). The length of the CDR3 is 13 residues. The germline gives CDR1 WNHNN, CDR2 SYGVQD (reference sequence). The V and J ends lost 6 bases and 1 base respectively, with 9 bases between them.

The chain is built from TRBV2 and TRBJ2-5, with D perhaps matching TRBD2 (5 bases). The CDR3 runs 14 residues. The germline V gene has CDR1 SNHLY and CDR2 FYNNEI. With 7 bases removed from V and 2 bases from J, the gap between germline ends came to 14 bases. This CDR3 reads CASKWSGPQETQYF. CDR3 sequence (DNA): TGTGCCAGCAAATGGAGCGGACCTCAAGAGACCCAGTACTTC.

This clone was seen more than once but under ten times. The V call is TRBV5-5, the J call TRBJ1-5; D ambiguous. Per the germline V gene, CDR1 is SGHKS and CDR2 is YYEKEE (reference sequence). CDR3 size: 18 residues. The V and J ends lost 0 bases and 0 bases respectively, with 16 bases between them. CDR3 in amino acids: CASSLDYRASYSNQPQHF. CDR3 nucleotides: TGTGCCAGCAGCTTGGACTACCGTGCCTCTTATAGCAATCAGCCCCAGCATTTT.

V is TRBV9 and J is TRBJ2-3; D is undetermined. The length of the CDR3 is 13 residues. Germline V gene data show CDR1 as SGDLS and CDR2 as YYNGEE. V shed 4 bases and J shed 3 bases, with 9 bases lying between them. The CDR3 loop reads CASSMTSTDTQYF. The CDR3 bases are TGTGCCAGCAGCATGACTTCGACAGATACGCAGTATTTT.

This chain links TRBV5-1 with TRBJ2-3; 9 bases are shared with TRBD2. The germline V gene encodes CDR1 SGHRS and CDR2 YFSETQ. J was trimmed by 0 bases and V by 4 bases; bases with no gene match: 0. This CDR3 comprises 14 residues. The CDR3, as DNA: TGCGCCAGCAGCACTAGCGGGAGCACAGATACGCAGTATTTT. This sequence encodes CASSTSGSTDTQYF.

The chain has TRBV15 and TRBJ2-7; 9 bases agree with TRBD2. The ends lost 2 bases at V and 8 bases at J; junction bases unmatched: 10. The CDR3 sequence is 15 residues long. Germline values: CDR1 LNHNV, CDR2 YYDKDF (reference sequence). The CDR3 DNA reads TGTGCCACCAGCAGACGAGCGGGAGGAAGTTTCCAGCAGTACTTC. This translates into CATSRRAGGSFQQYF.

The chain carries TRBV21-1 and TRBJ2-5; the table's D gene call, TRBD1, was not cross checked with the DNA. TRBV21-1 has pseudogene status. This CDR3 is built from 18 residues. The CDR3 sequence is CASSEKPLDRGWKETQYF. In nucleotides, the CDR3 is TGTGCCAGCAGCGAAAAGCCTCTAGACAGGGGCTGGAAAGAGACCCAGTACTTC.

The chain has TRBV2 and TRBJ1-6; 9 bases line up with TRBD1. The ends lost 4 bases at V and 10 bases at J; junction bases unmatched: 8. CDR1 is SNHLY, CDR2 FYNNEI, per germline. This CDR3 comprises 15 residues. CDR3 nucleotide sequence: TGTGCCAGCAGTGGAGGGACAGGGTCCTGGTCACCCCTCCACTTT. It codes for CASSGGTGSWSPLHF.

The V call is TRBV28, the J call TRBJ2-1; 15 positions agree with TRBD2. This CDR3 comprises 14 residues. Per germline, CDR1 MDHEN and CDR2 SYDVKM. The ends lost 8 bases at V and 8 bases at J; junction bases unmatched: 4. CDR3 sequence: CASLGLAGGDEQFF. The CDR3 region has the DNA TGTGCCAGCTTGGGACTAGCGGGGGGAGATGAGCAGTTCTTC.

With regard to this clone: The identical CDR3 is also encoded by other nucleotide sequences in the sample. V usage is TRBV3-1 (or the pseudogene TRBV3-2) and J usage is TRBJ1-2, with D tentatively TRBD1 (5 bases). Trimming took off 0 bases at V and 7 bases at J, with 12 bases between the two ends. Germline V gene data show CDR1 as LGHDT and CDR2 as YNNKEL (reference sequence). This CDR3 comprises 14 residues. The CDR3 here is CASSQEGGAGGYTF. In DNA form, the CDR3 reads TGTGCCAGCAGCCAAGAAGGAGGGGCGGGTGGCTACACCTTC.

This clone has more than one count but fewer than ten. The CDR3 DNA reads as TGTGCCAGCAGCCCCGGTAGCGGGGGGGCGGTTACGCAGTATTTT. Translation gives CASSPGSGGAVTQYF. The chain links TRBV6-5 to TRBJ2-3, with 11 bases aligning to TRBD2. The CDR3 contains 15 residues. With V trimmed by 6 bases and J by 8 bases, 10 bases remained unmatched. CDR1 and CDR2 from the germline V gene are MNHEY and SVGAGI.

The chain links TRBV10-3 to TRBJ2-1; TRBD1 is a possible D gene (5 bases). This CDR3 comprises 13 residues. Germline CDR1 reads ENHRY; CDR2 reads SYGVKD. Trimming removed 2 bases at V and 8 bases at J, with 10 bases between. The CDR3 nucleotides are TGTGCCATCAGTGAGGTAGGGGCGGATGAGCAGTTCTTC. It encodes CAISEVGADEQFF.

The CDR3 sequence: CASSPLARTDTEAFF. The CDR3 DNA follows: TGTGCCAGCTCACCGCTGGCACGTACCGACACTGAAGCTTTCTTT. This chain uses TRBV18 with TRBJ1-1; D is unclear. Trimming left V 3 bases short and J 3 bases short, with 14 bases between. The CDR3 extends over 15 amino acids. Germline values: CDR1 KGHSH, CDR2 LQKENI.

V usage is TRBV28 and J usage is TRBJ1-5; no clear D. In germline, CDR1 is MDHEN, CDR2 SYDVKM. The CDR3 has 12 residues. V was trimmed by 5 bases and J by 9 bases, leaving 11 bases between them. The CDR3 loop is CASSARDRPQHF. CDR3 nucleotides: TGTGCCAGCAGTGCTCGCGATCGGCCCCAGCATTTT.

This clone was seen only a few times. V usage is TRBV2 and J usage is TRBJ2-3, with 9 nucleotides matching TRBD2. The CDR3 is 14 residues long. Germline V gene data show CDR1 as SNHLY and CDR2 as FYNNEI. J was trimmed by 3 bases and V by 4 bases; bases with no gene match: 2. This chain's CDR3 is CASSALAGTDTQYF. The DNA of the CDR3 is TGTGCCAGCAGTGCCCTAGCGGGGACAGATACGCAGTATTTT.